This T cell receptor beta chain came from a study of T cells in Graves' hyperthyroidism and ophthalmopathy. There were TCR beta CDR3 regions amplified from RNA transcripts. The study used the HTBI primer set for a first-round RT-PCR of the TCR CDR3. Each CDR3 protein gets one entry after TCRdb re-called the multiplex PCR reads with MiXCR. The sample contains a few hundred thousand distinct CDR3 sequences, less than 20% of which appear only once. At least ten counts were recorded for this clonotype. The clonotype was recovered from a woman between 18 and 30 years old with Graves' hyperthyroidism that later progressed to Graves' ophthalmopathy. Sequencing used blood.

The CDR3 here is CVTKRGRVNTEAFF. For the CDR3, the DNA is TGTGTCACCAAGCGGGGCAGGGTGAACACTGAAGCTTTCTTT. The chain uses TRBV30 and TRBJ1-1, with a tentative D call TRBD1 (5 bases). Germline lookup yields CDR1 GTSNPN and CDR2 SVGIG (reference sequence). This CDR3 has 14 residues. The full variable domain, its missing parts supplied by reference TRBV30 and TRBJ1-1, is SQTIHQWPATLVQPVGSPLSLECTVEGTSNPNLYWYRQAAGRGLQLLFYSVGIGQISSEVPQNLSASRPQDRQFILSSKKLLLSDSGFYLCVTKRGRVNTEAFFGQGTRLTVV.